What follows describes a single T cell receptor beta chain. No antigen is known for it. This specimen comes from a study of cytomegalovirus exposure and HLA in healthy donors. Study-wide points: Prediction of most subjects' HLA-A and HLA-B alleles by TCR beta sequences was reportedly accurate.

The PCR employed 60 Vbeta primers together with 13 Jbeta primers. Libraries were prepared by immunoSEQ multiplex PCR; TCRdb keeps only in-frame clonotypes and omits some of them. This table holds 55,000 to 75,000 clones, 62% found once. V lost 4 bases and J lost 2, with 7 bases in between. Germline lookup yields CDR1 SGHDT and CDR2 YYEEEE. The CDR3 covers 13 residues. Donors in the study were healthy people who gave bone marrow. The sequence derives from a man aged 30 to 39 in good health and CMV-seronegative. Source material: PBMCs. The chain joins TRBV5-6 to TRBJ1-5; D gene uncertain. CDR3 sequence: CASSRRGNQPQHF. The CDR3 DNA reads TGTGCCAGCAGCCGTCGGGGCAATCAGCCCCAGCATTTT.